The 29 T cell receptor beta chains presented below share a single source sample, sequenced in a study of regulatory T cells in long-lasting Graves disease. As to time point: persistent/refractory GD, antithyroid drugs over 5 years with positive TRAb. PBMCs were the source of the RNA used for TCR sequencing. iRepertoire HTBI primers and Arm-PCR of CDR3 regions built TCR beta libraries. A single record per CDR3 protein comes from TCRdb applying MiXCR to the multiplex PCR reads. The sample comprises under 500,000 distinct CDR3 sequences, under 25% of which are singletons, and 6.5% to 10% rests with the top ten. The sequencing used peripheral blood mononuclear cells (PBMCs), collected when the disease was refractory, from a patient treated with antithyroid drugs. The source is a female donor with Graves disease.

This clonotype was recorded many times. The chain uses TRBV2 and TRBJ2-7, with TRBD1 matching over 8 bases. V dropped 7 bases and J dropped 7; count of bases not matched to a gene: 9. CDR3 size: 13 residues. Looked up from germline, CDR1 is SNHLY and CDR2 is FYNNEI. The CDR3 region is CASNGDRFGEQYF. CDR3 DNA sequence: TGTGCCAGCAATGGGGACAGGTTTGGGGAGCAGTACTTC.

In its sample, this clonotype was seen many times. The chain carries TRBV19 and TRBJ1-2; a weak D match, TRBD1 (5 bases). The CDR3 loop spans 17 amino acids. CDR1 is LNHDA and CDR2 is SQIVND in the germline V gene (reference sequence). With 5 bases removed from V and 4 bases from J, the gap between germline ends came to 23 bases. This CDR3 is CASSPQARLRGLYGYTF. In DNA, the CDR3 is TGTGCCAGTAGTCCGCAGGCCCGTCTTCGGGGACTCTATGGCTACACCTTC.

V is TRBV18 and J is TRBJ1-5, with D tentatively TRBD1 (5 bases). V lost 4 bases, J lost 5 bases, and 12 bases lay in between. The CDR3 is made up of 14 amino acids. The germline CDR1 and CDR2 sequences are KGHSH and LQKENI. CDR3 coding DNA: TGTGCCAGCTCACAAGGACAAGACTATCAGCCCCAGCATTTT. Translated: CASSQGQDYQPQHF.

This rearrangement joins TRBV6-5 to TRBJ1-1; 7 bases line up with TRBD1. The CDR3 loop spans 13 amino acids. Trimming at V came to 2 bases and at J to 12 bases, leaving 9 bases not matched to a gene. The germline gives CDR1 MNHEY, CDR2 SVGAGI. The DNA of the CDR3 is TGTGCCAGCAGTTACAACAACAGGGGCAGGTCTTTCTTT. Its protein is CASSYNNRGRSFF.

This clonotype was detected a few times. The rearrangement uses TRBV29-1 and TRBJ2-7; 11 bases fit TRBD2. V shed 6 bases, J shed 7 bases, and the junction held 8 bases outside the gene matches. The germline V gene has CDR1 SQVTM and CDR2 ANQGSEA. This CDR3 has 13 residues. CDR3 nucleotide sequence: TGCAGCGTCGTACTAGCGGGAGTGGGGGAGCAGTACTTC. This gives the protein CSVVLAGVGEQYF.

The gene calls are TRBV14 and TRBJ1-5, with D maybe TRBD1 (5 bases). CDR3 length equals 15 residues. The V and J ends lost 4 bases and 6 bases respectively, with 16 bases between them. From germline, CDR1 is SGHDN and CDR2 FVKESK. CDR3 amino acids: CASSLGEGIGQPQHF. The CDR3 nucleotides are TGTGCCAGCAGCCTCGGAGAGGGGATCGGTCAGCCCCAGCATTTT.

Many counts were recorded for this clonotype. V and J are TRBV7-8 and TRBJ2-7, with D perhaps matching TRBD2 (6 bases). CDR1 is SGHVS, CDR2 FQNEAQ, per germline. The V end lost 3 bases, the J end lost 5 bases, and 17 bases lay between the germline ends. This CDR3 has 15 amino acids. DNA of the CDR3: TGTGCCAGCAGCTTCCCGCGGGGCTCCGGTAACGAGCAGTACTTC. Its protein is CASSFPRGSGNEQYF.

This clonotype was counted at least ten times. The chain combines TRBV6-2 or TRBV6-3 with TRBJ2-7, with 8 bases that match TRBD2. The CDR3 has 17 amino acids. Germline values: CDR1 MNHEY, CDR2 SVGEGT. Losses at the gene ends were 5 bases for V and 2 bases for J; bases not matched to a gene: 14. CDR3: CASSEYSGDIRTYEQYF. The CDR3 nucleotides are TGTGCCAGCAGTGAATATAGCGGGGACATTCGGACCTACGAGCAGTACTTC.

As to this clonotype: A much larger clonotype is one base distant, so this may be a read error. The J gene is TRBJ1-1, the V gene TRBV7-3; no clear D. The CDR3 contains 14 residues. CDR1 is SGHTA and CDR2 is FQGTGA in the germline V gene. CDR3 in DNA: TGTGCCGGCAGCCCCCAACTAATGAACACTGAAGCTTTCTTT. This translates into CAGSPQLMNTEAFF.

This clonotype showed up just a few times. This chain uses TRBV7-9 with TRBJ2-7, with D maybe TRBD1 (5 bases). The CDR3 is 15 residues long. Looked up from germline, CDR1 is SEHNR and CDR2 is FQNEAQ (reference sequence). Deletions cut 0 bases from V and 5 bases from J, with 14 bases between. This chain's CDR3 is CASSLAQGVRNEQYF. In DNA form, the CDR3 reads TGTGCCAGCAGCTTAGCACAAGGGGTCAGGAACGAGCAGTACTTC. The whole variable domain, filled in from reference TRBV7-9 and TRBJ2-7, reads DTGVSQNPRHKITKRGQNVTFRCDPISEHNRLYWYRQTLGQGPEFLTYFQNEAQLEKSRLLSDRFSAERPKGSFSTLEIQRTEQGDSAMYLCASSLAQGVRNEQYFGPGTRLTVT.

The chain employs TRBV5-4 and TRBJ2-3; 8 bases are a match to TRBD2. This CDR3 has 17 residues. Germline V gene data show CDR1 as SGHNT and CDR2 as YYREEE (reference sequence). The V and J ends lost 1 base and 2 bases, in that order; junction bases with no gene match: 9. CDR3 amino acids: CASSLMSGSLPTDTQYF. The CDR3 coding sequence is TGTGCCAGCAGCTTGATGAGCGGGAGTTTGCCCACAGATACGCAGTATTTT.

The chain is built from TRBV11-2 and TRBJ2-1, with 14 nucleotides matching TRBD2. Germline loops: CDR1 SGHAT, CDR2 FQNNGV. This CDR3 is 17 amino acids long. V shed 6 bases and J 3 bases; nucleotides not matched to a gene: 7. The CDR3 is CASSLGLAGVYYNEQFF. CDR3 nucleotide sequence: TGTGCCAGCAGTCTGGGACTAGCGGGAGTCTACTACAATGAGCAGTTCTTC.

The CDR3 sequence: CASKGAPGEQYF. The CDR3 bases are TGTGCCAGTAAAGGGGCCCCTGGCGAGCAGTACTTC. The genes are TRBV19 and TRBJ2-7; possibly TRBD1 for D (5 bases). Germline CDR1 is LNHDA and CDR2 is SQIVND (reference sequence). This CDR3 region has 12 residues. V lost 7 bases to trimming and J lost 6 bases, with 13 bases between them.

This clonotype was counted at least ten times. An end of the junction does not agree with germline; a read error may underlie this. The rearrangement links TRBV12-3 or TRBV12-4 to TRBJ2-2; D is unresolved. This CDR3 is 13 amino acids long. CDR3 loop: CASSLGPTGELFF. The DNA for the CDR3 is TGTGCCAGCAGCTTAGGGCCCACCGGGGAGCTGTTTTTT.

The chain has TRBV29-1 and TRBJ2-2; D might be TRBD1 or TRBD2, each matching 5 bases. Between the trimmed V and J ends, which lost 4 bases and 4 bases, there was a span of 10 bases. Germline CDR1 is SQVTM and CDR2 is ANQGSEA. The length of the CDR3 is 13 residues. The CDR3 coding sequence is TGCAGCGTTGTACAGGCGGGCACCGGGGAGCTGTTTTTT. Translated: CSVVQAGTGELFF.

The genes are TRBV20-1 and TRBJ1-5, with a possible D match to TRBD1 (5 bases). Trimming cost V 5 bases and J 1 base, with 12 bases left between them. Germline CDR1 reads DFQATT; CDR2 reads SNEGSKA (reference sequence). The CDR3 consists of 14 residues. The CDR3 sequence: CSARDGRSNQPQHF. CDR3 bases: TGCAGTGCTCGGGACGGCCGGAGCAATCAGCCCCAGCATTTT.

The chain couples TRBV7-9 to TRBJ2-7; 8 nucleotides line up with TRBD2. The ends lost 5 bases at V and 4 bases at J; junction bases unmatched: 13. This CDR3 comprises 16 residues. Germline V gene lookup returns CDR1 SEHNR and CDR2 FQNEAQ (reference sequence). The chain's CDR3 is CASSRRLSGSPYEQYF. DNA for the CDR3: TGTGCCAGCAGCCGAAGATTGAGCGGGAGTCCTTACGAGCAGTACTTC.

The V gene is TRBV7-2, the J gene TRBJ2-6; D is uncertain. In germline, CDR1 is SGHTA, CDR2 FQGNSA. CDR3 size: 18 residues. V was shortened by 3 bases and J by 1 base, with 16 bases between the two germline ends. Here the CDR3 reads CASSLSVVGSSGANVLTF. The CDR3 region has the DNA TGTGCCAGCAGCTTGAGTGTCGTGGGTTCTTCTGGGGCCAACGTCCTGACTTTC.

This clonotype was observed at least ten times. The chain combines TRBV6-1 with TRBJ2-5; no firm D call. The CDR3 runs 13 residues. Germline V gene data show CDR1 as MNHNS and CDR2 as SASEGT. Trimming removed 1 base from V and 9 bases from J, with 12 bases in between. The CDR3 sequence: CASSEVSNQAQYF. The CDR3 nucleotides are TGTGCCAGCAGTGAAGTCTCCAACCAGGCCCAGTACTTC.

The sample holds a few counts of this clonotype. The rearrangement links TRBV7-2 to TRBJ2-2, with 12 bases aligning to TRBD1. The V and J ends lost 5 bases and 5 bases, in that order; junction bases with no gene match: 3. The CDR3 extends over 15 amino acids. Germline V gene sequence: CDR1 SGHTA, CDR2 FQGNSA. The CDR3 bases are TGTGCCAGCAGCCGGGACAGGGGGCTGACCGGGGAGCTGTTTTTT. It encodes CASSRDRGLTGELFF. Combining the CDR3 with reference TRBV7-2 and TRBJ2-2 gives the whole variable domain GAGVSQSPSNKVTEKGKDVELRCDPISGHTALYWYRQSLGQGLEFLIYFQGNSAPDKSGLPSDRFSAERTGGSVSTLTIQRTQQEDSAVYLCASSRDRGLTGELFFGEGSRLTVL.

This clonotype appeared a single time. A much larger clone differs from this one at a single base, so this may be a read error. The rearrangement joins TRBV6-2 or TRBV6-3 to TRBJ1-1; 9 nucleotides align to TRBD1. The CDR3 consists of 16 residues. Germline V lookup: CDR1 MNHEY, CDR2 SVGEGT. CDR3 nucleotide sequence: TGTGCCAGTACTTCAAGGACAGGGGTTAGGCCCGGTGAAACTTTCTTT. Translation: CASTSRTGVRPGETFF.

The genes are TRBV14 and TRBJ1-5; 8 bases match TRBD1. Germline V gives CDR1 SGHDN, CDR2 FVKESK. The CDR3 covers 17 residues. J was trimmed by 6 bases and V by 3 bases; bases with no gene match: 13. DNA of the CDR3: TGTGCCAGCAGCCATTTCCCACCGGACAGGGCCGGTCAGCCCCAGCATTTT. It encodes CASSHFPPDRAGQPQHF.

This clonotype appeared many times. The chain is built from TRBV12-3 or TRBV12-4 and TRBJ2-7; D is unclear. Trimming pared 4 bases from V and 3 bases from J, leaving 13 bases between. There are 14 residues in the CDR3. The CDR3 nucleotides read TGTGCCAGCAGTTCAGAGGCAGCCAGCTACGAGCAGTACTTC. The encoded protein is CASSSEAASYEQYF.

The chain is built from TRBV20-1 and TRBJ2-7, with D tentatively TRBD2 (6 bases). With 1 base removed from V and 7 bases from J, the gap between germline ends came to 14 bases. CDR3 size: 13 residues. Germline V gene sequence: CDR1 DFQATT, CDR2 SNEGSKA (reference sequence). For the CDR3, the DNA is TGCAGTGCTAGAGTTGGAGGGCGCCGAGAGCAGTACTTC. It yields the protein CSARVGGRREQYF.

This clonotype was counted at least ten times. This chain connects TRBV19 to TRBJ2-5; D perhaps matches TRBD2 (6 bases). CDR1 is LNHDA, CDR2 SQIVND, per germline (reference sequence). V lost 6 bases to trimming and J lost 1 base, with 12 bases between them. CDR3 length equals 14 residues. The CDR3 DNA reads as TGTGCCAGTAGCCGGAAGGGACTCCAAGAGACCCAGTACTTC. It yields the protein CASSRKGLQETQYF.

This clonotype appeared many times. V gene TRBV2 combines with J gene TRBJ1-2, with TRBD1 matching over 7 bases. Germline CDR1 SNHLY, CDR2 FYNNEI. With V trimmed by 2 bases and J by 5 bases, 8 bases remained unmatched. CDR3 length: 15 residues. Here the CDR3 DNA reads TGTGCCAGCAGTGAATTGGGGACAGAACTATATGGCTACACCTTC. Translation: CASSELGTELYGYTF.

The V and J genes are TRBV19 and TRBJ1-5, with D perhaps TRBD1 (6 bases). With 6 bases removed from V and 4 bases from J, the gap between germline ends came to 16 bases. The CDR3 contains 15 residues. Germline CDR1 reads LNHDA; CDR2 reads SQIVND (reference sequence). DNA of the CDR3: TGTGCCAGTAGAACAAAAGACAGGCCAAATCAGCCCCAGCATTTT. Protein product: CASRTKDRPNQPQHF.

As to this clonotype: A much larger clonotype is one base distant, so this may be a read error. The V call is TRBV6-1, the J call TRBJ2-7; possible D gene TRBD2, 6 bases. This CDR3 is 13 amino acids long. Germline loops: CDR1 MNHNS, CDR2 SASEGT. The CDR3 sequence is CASRDGSSCEQYF. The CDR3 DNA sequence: TGTGCCAGCAGGGACGGGAGCTCCTGCGAGCAGTACTTC.

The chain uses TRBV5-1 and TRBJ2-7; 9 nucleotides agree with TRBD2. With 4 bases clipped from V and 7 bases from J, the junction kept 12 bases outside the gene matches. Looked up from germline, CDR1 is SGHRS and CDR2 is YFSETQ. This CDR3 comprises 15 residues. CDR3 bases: TGCGCCAGCAGCCCCGGGACTAGCTCGTGGAGGGAGCAGTACTTC. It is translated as CASSPGTSSWREQYF. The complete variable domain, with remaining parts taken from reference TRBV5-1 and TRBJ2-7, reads KAGVTQTPRYLIKTRGQQVTLSCSPISGHRSVSWYQQTPGQGLQFLFEYFSETQRNKGNFPGRFSGRQFSNSRSEMNVSTLELGDSALYLCASSPGTSSWREQYFGPGTRLTVT.